This TCR beta chain was observed in a study of T cells in pancreatic ductal adenocarcinoma. This clone has just one count. Its matching antigen is unknown. Findings of the study overall: Blood had more productive templates and roughly 7.5-fold more unique clonotypes than tumor. Tumor and blood clonality did not differ significantly, about 0.11 versus 0.078. Tumor-versus-blood clonality comparisons may be biased toward lower tumor diversity.

The CDR3 loop spans 15 amino acids. Germline CDR1 MNHEY, CDR2 SMNVEV (reference sequence). J was trimmed by 6 bases and V by 4 bases; bases with no gene match: 5. TCRdb's copy holds only in-frame clones and misses some; the assay was immunoSEQ multiplex PCR. The data contain over 100,000 clones, 90% to 95% of them singletons. The selected patients with pancreatic ductal adenocarcinoma had surgery but no neoadjuvant therapy. The TCR originated in a human donor with pancreatic ductal adenocarcinoma. This sequence joins TRBV27 and TRBJ2-1; 11 nucleotides align to TRBD2. Sequenced: PBMCs. This CDR3 reads CASSSPSGGINEQFF. The CDR3 DNA sequence: TGTGCCAGCAGTTCCCCTAGCGGGGGGATCAATGAGCAGTTCTTC.